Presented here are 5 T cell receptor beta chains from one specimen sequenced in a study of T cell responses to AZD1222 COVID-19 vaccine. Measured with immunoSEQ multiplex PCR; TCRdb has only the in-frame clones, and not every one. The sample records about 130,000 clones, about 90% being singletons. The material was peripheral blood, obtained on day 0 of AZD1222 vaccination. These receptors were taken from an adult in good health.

The CDR3 region is CAISGGPGNTIYF. CDR3 nucleotides: TGTGCCATCAGCGGGGGGCCTGGAAACACCATATATTTT. This chain joins TRBV19 and TRBJ1-3; D might be TRBD1 (6 bases). The germline gives CDR1 LNHDA, CDR2 SQIVND (reference sequence). The CDR3 covers 13 residues. With 10 bases removed from V and 2 bases from J, the gap between germline ends came to 12 bases.

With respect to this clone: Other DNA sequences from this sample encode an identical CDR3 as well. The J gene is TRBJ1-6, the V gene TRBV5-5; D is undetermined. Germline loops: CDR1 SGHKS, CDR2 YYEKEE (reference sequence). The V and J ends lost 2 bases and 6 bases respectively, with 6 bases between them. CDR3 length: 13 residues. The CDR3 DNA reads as TGTGCCAGCAGCTTAGGCAGTAATTCACCCCTCCACTTT. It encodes CASSLGSNSPLHF.

DNA for the CDR3: TGCGCCAGCAGCTTGGGTCCCGCGGGGGGCCAGCAGACCCAGTACTTC. Amino acid sequence: CASSLGPAGGQQTQYF. The chain carries TRBV5-1 and TRBJ2-5, with 8 bases aligning to TRBD2. V gave up 0 bases and J gave up 6 bases; unmatched junction bases: 10. Per germline, CDR1 SGHRS and CDR2 YFSETQ. The CDR3 totals 16 residues.

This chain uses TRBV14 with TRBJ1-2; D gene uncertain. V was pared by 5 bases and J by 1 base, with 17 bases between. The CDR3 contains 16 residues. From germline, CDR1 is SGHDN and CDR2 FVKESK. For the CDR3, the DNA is TGTGCCAGCAGCGCAAGCCACGGACGGATTAACTATGGCTACACCTTC. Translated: CASSASHGRINYGYTF.

CDR3 nucleotide sequence: TGCGCCAGCACTCAGGGGGGGAACACCGGGGAGCTGTTTTTT. Amino acids: CASTQGGNTGELFF. V usage is TRBV5-1 and J usage is TRBJ2-2; maybe TRBD1 (7 bases). Trimming cost V 6 bases and J 1 base, with 10 bases left between them. There are 14 residues in the CDR3. CDR1 is SGHRS and CDR2 is YFSETQ in the germline V gene.